This T cell receptor (beta chain) emerged from a study of Graves' ophthalmopathy and Graves' hyperthyroidism. The CDR3 totals 14 residues. Germline V lookup: CDR1 SGHNT, CDR2 YENEEA. V lost 5 bases and J lost 6, with 13 bases in between. Amplification from RNA transcripts yielded the TCR beta CDR3 regions. In the first round, RT-PCR was carried out with HTBI primers, and a multiplex PCR formed the second round. TCRdb independently ran MiXCR on the multiplex PCR reads; one entry per CDR3 protein. The sample lists about 700,000 distinct CDR3 sequences; roughly two fifths were seen once. J is TRBJ1-4 and V is TRBV11-3; D is unclear. The receptor was derived from an adult man with Graves' ophthalmopathy. What was sequenced was peripheral blood. In DNA, the CDR3 is TGTGCCAGCAGCGATCCTAAAAGGGATGAAAAACTGTTTTTT. Amino acids: CASSDPKRDEKLFF.